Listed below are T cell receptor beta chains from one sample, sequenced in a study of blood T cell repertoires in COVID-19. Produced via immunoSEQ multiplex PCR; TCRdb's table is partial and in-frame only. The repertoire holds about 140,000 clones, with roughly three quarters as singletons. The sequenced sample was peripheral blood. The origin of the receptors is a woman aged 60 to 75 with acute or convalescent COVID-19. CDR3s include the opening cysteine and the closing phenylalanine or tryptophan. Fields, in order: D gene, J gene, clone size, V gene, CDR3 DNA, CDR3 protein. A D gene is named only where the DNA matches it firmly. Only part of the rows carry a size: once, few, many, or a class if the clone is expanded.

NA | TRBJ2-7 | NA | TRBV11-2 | TGTGCCAGCAGCTCCGACAGGCACTCCTACGAGCAGTACTTC | CASSSDRHSYEQYF
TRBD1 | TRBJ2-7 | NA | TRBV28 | TGTGCCAGCAGGGCTACAGGGGTTCGGAACGAGCAGTACTTC | CASRATGVRNEQYF
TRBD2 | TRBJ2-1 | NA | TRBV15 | TGTGCCACCAGCAGGAAGGGACTAGCGGGCCACAATGAGCAGTTCTTC | CATSRKGLAGHNEQFF
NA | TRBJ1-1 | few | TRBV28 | TGTGCCAGCAGTTTGGTGGGGGGGAGGCTAGCTTTCTTT | CASSLVGGRLAFF
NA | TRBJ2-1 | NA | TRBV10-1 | TGCGCCAGCAGTGGAGAGGAGGGCATTTACAATGAGCAGTTCTTC | CASSGEEGIYNEQFF
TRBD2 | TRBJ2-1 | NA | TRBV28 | TGTGCCAGCAGTTTGGGACCTAGCGGGAGCACCCCCTACAATGAGCAGTTCTTC | CASSLGPSGSTPYNEQFF
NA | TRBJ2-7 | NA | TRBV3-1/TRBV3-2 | TGTGCCAGCAGCCAAGATCTTAGAGTCTACGAGCAGTACTTC | CASSQDLRVYEQYF
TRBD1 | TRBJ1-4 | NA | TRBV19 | TGTGCCTGCTCTTTAGGGGGGACAGATGAAAAACTGTTTTTT | CACSLGGTDEKLFF
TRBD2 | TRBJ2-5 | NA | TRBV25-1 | TGTGCCAGCAGTGAATCTAGCGGACCTTACCAAGAGACCCAGTACTTC | CASSESSGPYQETQYF
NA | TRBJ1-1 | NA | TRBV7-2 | TGTGCCAGCAGCTTCCGGGTGGCTTCACATGAAGCTTTCTTT | CASSFRVASHEAFF